Included here is one TCR beta chain sequence, with context. Its antigen is currently unknown. Sequenced samples came from active juvenile idiopathic arthritis patients. These data belong to a study of circulating and synovial CD4+ cells in juvenile arthritis. Regarding the study as a whole: Compared with bulk blood, circulating pathogenic-like lymphocytes shared substantially more CDR3 sequences with synovial T cells. Some such blood samples were as oligoclonal as synovium. Vbeta family usage analysis did not detect the pathogenic-like versus bulk difference.

Sequenced by immunoSEQ multiplex PCR; TCRdb stores in-frame clones only, minus some. The sample contains about 32,000 clones, just under 95% of which appear only once. The CDR3 consists of 15 residues. Germline V lookup: CDR1 MNHEY, CDR2 SVGAGI. The J segment lost 5 bases and the V segment lost 7 bases, leaving 12 bases of the junction unmatched. This TCR came from a human donor with juvenile idiopathic arthritis. Sequenced material: CD4+ T cells from blood. This chain joins TRBV6-5 and TRBJ2-3; 7 bases are a match to TRBD2. CDR3 in amino acids: CASNLIGGGIDTQYF. CDR3 nucleotides: TGTGCCAGCAATCTCATCGGCGGGGGAATAGATACGCAGTATTTT.